The 13 T cell receptor beta chains presented below share a single source sample, sequenced in a study of CD4 T cells in relation to SARS-CoV-2 and coronaviruses. Method: immunoSEQ multiplex PCR; TCRdb's copy keeps in-frame clones and lacks some. The sample records roughly 60,000 clones, less than 95% being singletons. CD4+ T cells from unexposed donors were obtained before the COVID-19 pandemic (2011-2018). Material: naive CD4+ T cells from PBMCs. Regarding subset: naive CD4+ T cells isolated by negative enrichment. The origin of the receptors is a human donor in good health.

The gene calls are TRBV20-1 and TRBJ1-2; D is uncertain. V dropped 7 bases and J dropped 4 bases, with 10 bases sitting between them. Per the germline V gene, CDR1 is DFQATT and CDR2 is SNEGSKA (reference sequence). This CDR3 is 11 amino acids long. The CDR3 here is CSGTATYGYTF. CDR3 coding DNA: TGCAGTGGGACTGCCACCTATGGCTACACCTTC.

The CDR3, as DNA: TGTGCCTGGAACCCGGGACAGGGGAACTATGGCTACACCTTC. It is translated as CAWNPGQGNYGYTF. This chain joins TRBV30 and TRBJ1-2; 10 nucleotides match TRBD1. V lost 4 bases and J lost 2; bases outside the gene matches: 4. The CDR3 covers 14 residues. The germline gives CDR1 GTSNPN, CDR2 SVGIG (reference sequence).

The chain couples TRBV2 to TRBJ2-3; D might be TRBD2 (5 bases). Germline loops: CDR1 SNHLY, CDR2 FYNNEI. CDR3 length: 16 amino acids. Deletions cut 4 bases from V and 1 base from J, with 15 bases between. CDR3 protein: CASSVWGAGGTDTQYF. CDR3 sequence (DNA): TGTGCCAGCAGTGTTTGGGGAGCCGGGGGCACAGATACGCAGTATTTT.

The V and J genes are TRBV7-9 and TRBJ2-7; D not certain. Deletions cut 2 bases from V and 2 bases from J, with 10 bases between. Germline V lookup: CDR1 SEHNR, CDR2 FQNEAQ (reference sequence). The CDR3 loop spans 14 amino acids. CDR3 DNA sequence: TGTGCCAGCAGCTTAAGGGAAATTGCCTACGAGCAGTACTTC. This encodes CASSLREIAYEQYF.

CDR3: CASSSQAGGPGDTQYF. In DNA, the CDR3 is TGTGCCAGCAGTTCCCAAGCGGGAGGGCCAGGAGATACGCAGTATTTT. V gene TRBV28 combines with J gene TRBJ2-3; 10 bases are shared with TRBD2. Per the germline V gene, CDR1 is MDHEN and CDR2 is SYDVKM. Trimming removed 4 bases from V and 5 bases from J; junction bases left unmatched: 9. The CDR3 spans 16 residues.

The genes are TRBV28 and TRBJ1-5; no clear D gene. Per germline, CDR1 MDHEN and CDR2 SYDVKM. This CDR3 is built from 15 residues. Trimming removed 6 bases at V and 1 base at J, with 13 bases between. The CDR3 nucleotides read TGTGCCAGCAGCCGGGGTCCGGCCAGCAATCAGCCCCAGCATTTT. It is translated as CASSRGPASNQPQHF.

This clone was counted once. V and J are TRBV19 and TRBJ2-1, with a tentative D call TRBD1 (6 bases). CDR1 is LNHDA and CDR2 is SQIVND in the germline V gene (reference sequence). The length of the CDR3 is 13 residues. V gave up 5 bases and J gave up 9 bases, with 14 bases separating them. CDR3 protein: CASSHPTGGEQFF. CDR3 sequence (DNA): TGTGCCAGTAGTCACCCGACAGGTGGTGAGCAGTTCTTC.

The V and J genes are TRBV19 and TRBJ1-5, with no clear D. In germline, CDR1 is LNHDA, CDR2 SQIVND (reference sequence). The CDR3 is 13 amino acids. Between the trimmed V and J ends, which lost 2 bases and 3 bases, there was a span of 5 bases. CDR3 protein: CASSINVNQPQHF. The CDR3 DNA sequence: TGTGCCAGTAGTATAAATGTCAATCAGCCCCAGCATTTT. Filled out from reference TRBV19 and TRBJ1-5, the complete variable domain reads DGGITQSPKYLFRKEGQNVTLSCEQNLNHDAMYWYRQDPGQGLRLIYYSQIVNDFQKGDIAEGYSVSREKKESFPLTVTSAQKNPTAFYLCASSINVNQPQHFGDGTRLSIL.

This chain joins TRBV7-9 and TRBJ1-5; D remains unclear. The CDR3 contains 15 residues. Germline V gene lookup returns CDR1 SEHNR and CDR2 FQNEAQ (reference sequence). Trimming removed 5 bases at V and 0 bases at J, with 11 bases between. In DNA, the CDR3 is TGTGCCAGCAGCCCCGGCATTAATAGCAATCAGCCCCAGCATTTT. It yields the protein CASSPGINSNQPQHF.

The chain joins TRBV10-3 to TRBJ2-7; 10 bases map to TRBD1. Germline lookup yields CDR1 ENHRY and CDR2 SYGVKD. The junction had 3 bases not matched to a gene; V was cut back by 5 bases and J by 8 bases. CDR3 length: 12 residues. The CDR3 region is CAISNDRGQQYF. For the CDR3, the DNA is TGTGCCATCAGTAACGACAGGGGGCAGCAGTACTTC.

The chain joins TRBV9 to TRBJ2-2; D is unresolved. Germline V gene data show CDR1 as SGDLS and CDR2 as YYNGEE. V gave up 4 bases and J gave up 4 bases, with 8 bases separating them. The CDR3 is made up of 13 amino acids. CDR3 sequence (DNA): TGTGCCAGCAGCCCCCTTCCCACCGGGGAGCTGTTTTTT. It specifies CASSPLPTGELFF. The full variable domain, rest sourced from reference TRBV9 and TRBJ2-2, is DSGVTQTPKHLITATGQRVTLRCSPRSGDLSVYWYQQSLDQGLQFLIQYYNGEERAKGNILERFSAQQFPDLHSELNLSSLELGDSALYFCASSPLPTGELFFGEGSRLTVL.

Here the CDR3 DNA reads TGTGCCAGCAGCTTAGCAGATGGCTACACCTTC. It encodes CASSLADGYTF. This chain joins TRBV7-9 and TRBJ1-2, with D unresolved. From germline, CDR1 is SEHNR and CDR2 FQNEAQ (reference sequence). Trimming removed 0 bases at V and 6 bases at J, with 2 bases between. This CDR3 has 11 amino acids.

The rearrangement links TRBV5-1 to TRBJ2-2; D gene ambiguous. V lost 0 bases, J lost 1 base, and 7 bases lay in between. Germline loops: CDR1 SGHRS, CDR2 YFSETQ. The CDR3 extends over 15 amino acids. CDR3 DNA: TGCGCCAGCAGCTTGGCCTCAGGGAACACCGGGGAGCTGTTTTTT. It specifies CASSLASGNTGELFF.